These T cell receptor beta chains were read from a single sample in a study of shared T cell receptors in the human thymus. TCRdb keeps only in-frame clones here, not all; method: immunoSEQ multiplex PCR. The sample has 500,000 to 550,000 clones, around 78% seen once; the top ten hold approximately 0.013%. This sample also appeared in a second study, on human thymus T cells.

Material for sequencing was thymocytes. The receptors originated from a boy younger than two with a congenital heart defect. Both conserved end residues are part of each CDR3.

TRBV27,CASRETTCTGELFF
TRBV7-2,CASSLIGGSRAYEQYF
TRBV27,CASSLGVGLTNEKLFF
TRBV6-1,CASSEGVRTSGSEYF
TRBV10-1,CASSLTSGDTQYF
TRBV29-1,CSAAVLGERYNEQFF
TRBV6-1,CASSTLGLDTQYF
TRBV20-1,CSAPLDNEQFF
TRBV7-7,CASSPTGTGFHEQYF
TRBV19,CASSGTSSYNEQFF
TRBV7-3,CASSLYLSGVGSEAFF
TRBV4-3,CASSHLAMGLYNEQFF
TRBV6-5,CATRGAGWVDTQYF
TRBV23-1,CASSQSRELLYNEQFF
TRBV29-1,CSVPIGGTEAFF
TRBV5-8,CASSPLARVYNEQFF
TRBV12-5,CASGLIERQVVQPQHF
TRBV14,CASSRQTGDNSPLHF
TRBV27,CASAGPRKTQYF
TRBV4-3,CASSQEHPQREGNNEQFF
TRBV10-3,CAISGQGAGEQFF
TRBV10-3,CAISLITSGRDEQFF
TRBV5-1,CASSLVWRVRGYGYTF
TRBV4-1,CASSQRREGPNEQFF
TRBV27,CASSPKGTPNTEAFF
TRBV7-9,CASSLVTPDTQYF
TRBV5-4,CASSFQVGYGYTF
TRBV28,CASRPYRGRDEQYF
TRBV6-4,CATHPSGTGQGYGYTF
TRBV29-1,CSVESSGQHQETQYF
TRBV6-1,CASSERALAEGKDTQYF
TRBV4-3,CASSQGEASGRGVQETQYF
TRBV5-4,CASRSDRPGGEQFF
TRBV7-2,CASSPNEREKDEQFF
TRBV4-2,CASSQGSGSKGGELFF
TRBV4-3,CASSQDSAGGSYNEQFF
TRBV5-1,CASSLPSDRGRSIQYF
TRBV7-9,CASSSLSYEQYF
TRBV4-1,CASSQAPPGQGAWGGYTF
TRBV10-1,CASSESWSQKPIF
TRBV7-2,CASSLASGKSTDTQYF
TRBV7-8,CASSREAGERRFGADTQYF
TRBV5-1,CASSSGQKIGYTF
TRBV5-8,CASSLPGQGLMNTEAFF
TRBV15,CATSRTFSRGYEQYF
TRBV27,CASSQNRTVAGAHYEQYF